These T cell receptor beta chains were read from a single sample in a study of cytomegalovirus exposure and HLA in healthy donors. The assay was immunoSEQ multiplex PCR, and TCRdb's table has in-frame clones only and misses some. The table records 140,000 to 150,000 clones, about 94% of them present only once. Sample: PBMCs. Receptors were obtained from a man aged 18-30 years in good health and CMV-seropositive. CDR3s include the opening cysteine and the closing phenylalanine or tryptophan. The D gene is left open where the match is weak.

d_gene: .
j_gene: TRBJ2-3
v_gene: TRBV7-9
CDR3aa: CASSFGQSTDTQYF

d_gene: .
j_gene: TRBJ1-2
v_gene: TRBV6-1
CDR3aa: CAIMFSHSNYGYTF

d_gene: TRBD2
j_gene: TRBJ2-1
v_gene: TRBV15
CDR3aa: CATSGGLATIYNEQFF

d_gene: .
j_gene: TRBJ2-1
v_gene: TRBV30
CDR3aa: CAWSRGSGVNGQFF

d_gene: TRBD2
j_gene: TRBJ2-7
v_gene: TRBV4-2
CDR3aa: CASSQVGGRSSYEQYF

d_gene: .
j_gene: TRBJ1-4
v_gene: TRBV28
CDR3aa: CASSLSQATNEKLFF

d_gene: .
j_gene: TRBJ2-6
v_gene: TRBV18
CDR3aa: CASSPRGRKASGANVLTF

d_gene: TRBD1
j_gene: TRBJ1-1
v_gene: TRBV5-1
CDR3aa: CASSADRGRLDTEAFF

d_gene: .
j_gene: TRBJ2-1
v_gene: TRBV10-1
CDR3aa: CASSEEAGVNEQFF

d_gene: .
j_gene: TRBJ2-3
v_gene: TRBV2
CDR3aa: CASSVLASTDTQYF

d_gene: .
j_gene: TRBJ2-1
v_gene: TRBV6-5
CDR3aa: CASSPGAGNEQFF

d_gene: .
j_gene: TRBJ1-2
v_gene: TRBV11-2
CDR3aa: CASSYSGGYGYTF

d_gene: .
j_gene: TRBJ2-7
v_gene: TRBV18
CDR3aa: CASSPGGISYEQYF

d_gene: TRBD2
j_gene: TRBJ2-5
v_gene: TRBV5-1
CDR3aa: CASSKRTSGRLQETQYF

d_gene: .
j_gene: TRBJ2-7
v_gene: TRBV6-1
CDR3aa: CASSEFAGYEQYF

d_gene: TRBD2
j_gene: TRBJ2-7
v_gene: TRBV2
CDR3aa: CASSLRRGAGVGYEQYF

d_gene: TRBD2
j_gene: TRBJ2-1
v_gene: TRBV13
CDR3aa: CASSLGSGSYNEQFF

d_gene: .
j_gene: TRBJ2-7
v_gene: TRBV2
CDR3aa: CASSARREQYF

d_gene: .
j_gene: TRBJ2-7
v_gene: TRBV27
CDR3aa: CASKTSLSGYEQYF

d_gene: .
j_gene: TRBJ1-2
v_gene: TRBV6-5
CDR3aa: CASSSSWAPRNYGYTF

d_gene: .
j_gene: TRBJ1-6
v_gene: TRBV19
CDR3aa: CASSIGPPASPLHF

d_gene: TRBD2
j_gene: TRBJ2-3
v_gene: TRBV6-6
CDR3aa: CASSPLSRELVDTQYF

d_gene: .
j_gene: TRBJ1-4
v_gene: TRBV13
CDR3aa: CASSLRGTNEKLFF

d_gene: TRBD1
j_gene: TRBJ2-1
v_gene: TRBV18
CDR3aa: CASSLGQGVYNEQFF

d_gene: TRBD2
j_gene: TRBJ2-1
v_gene: TRBV2
CDR3aa: CASSRGLAGGKVYNEQFF

d_gene: TRBD2
j_gene: TRBJ2-1
v_gene: TRBV10-3
CDR3aa: CAISEPGTSPNNEQFF

d_gene: TRBD1
j_gene: TRBJ2-7
v_gene: TRBV2
CDR3aa: CASDRDRDYEQYF

d_gene: TRBD1
j_gene: TRBJ2-6
v_gene: TRBV19
CDR3aa: CASNGAPGQGTGANVLTF

d_gene: TRBD1
j_gene: TRBJ2-2
v_gene: TRBV27
CDR3aa: CASSSPRQGTGELFF

d_gene: .
j_gene: TRBJ2-7
v_gene: TRBV5-6
CDR3aa: CASSLGGEQYF

d_gene: .
j_gene: TRBJ2-7
v_gene: TRBV28
CDR3aa: CASSLPDRLYEQYF

d_gene: TRBD1
j_gene: TRBJ2-1
v_gene: TRBV5-1
CDR3aa: CASSLDRGYNEQFF

d_gene: .
j_gene: TRBJ2-7
v_gene: TRBV7-9
CDR3aa: CASSGPQAAEQYF

d_gene: TRBD2
j_gene: TRBJ2-1
v_gene: TRBV7-9
CDR3aa: CASSLETSGAYNEQFF

d_gene: TRBD1
j_gene: TRBJ2-3
v_gene: TRBV7-6
CDR3aa: CASSATGRDTQYF

d_gene: TRBD2
j_gene: TRBJ2-1
v_gene: TRBV7-2
CDR3aa: CASSFVFRTSGNNEQFF

d_gene: TRBD1
j_gene: TRBJ2-5
v_gene: TRBV30
CDR3aa: CAWSETGWPQETQYF

d_gene: .
j_gene: TRBJ2-1
v_gene: TRBV5-1
CDR3aa: CASSSLASDHNEQFF

d_gene: TRBD1
j_gene: TRBJ2-7
v_gene: TRBV5-1
CDR3aa: CASSPRQGTGEQYF

d_gene: .
j_gene: TRBJ2-7
v_gene: TRBV6-5
CDR3aa: CASSHGLHYEQYF

d_gene: .
j_gene: TRBJ1-2
v_gene: TRBV28
CDR3aa: CASSLGPNREKNGYTF

d_gene: TRBD1
j_gene: TRBJ1-6
v_gene: TRBV27
CDR3aa: CASSLDRPEAPLHF

d_gene: TRBD2
j_gene: TRBJ2-7
v_gene: TRBV7-9
CDR3aa: CASTTTSGSLSYEQYF

d_gene: .
j_gene: TRBJ2-2
v_gene: TRBV19
CDR3aa: CASTGASGFGTGELFF

d_gene: .
j_gene: TRBJ2-3
v_gene: TRBV15
CDR3aa: CATSRVGSTDTQYF

d_gene: TRBD2
j_gene: TRBJ2-3
v_gene: TRBV7-9
CDR3aa: CASSVSGRAPDTQYF

d_gene: TRBD2
j_gene: TRBJ2-3
v_gene: TRBV5-4
CDR3aa: CASSPGLAGLTDTQYF

d_gene: .
j_gene: TRBJ1-4
v_gene: TRBV5-1
CDR3aa: CASSLAGGRATNEKLFF